This TCR beta chain derives from a study of control samples from healthy donors and cancer patients. Sequenced by immunoSEQ multiplex PCR; TCRdb stores in-frame clones only, minus some. The sample consists of fewer than 95,000 clones, around 87% of them appearing once. Germline CDR1 and CDR2: SGHTA and FQGNSA. V lost 5 bases and J lost 0, with 11 bases in between. The CDR3 consists of 15 residues. This chain joins TRBV7-2 and TRBJ1-3, with a weak D call TRBD1 (6 bases). The sample comprised blood. The TCR comes from a woman aged 45 to 65 in good health. The CDR3 DNA reads TGTGCCAGCAGCCTCCAGGGGTTCTCTGGAAACACCATATATTTT. Translated, it gives CASSLQGFSGNTIYF.